Listed here is a single T cell receptor (beta chain). In its sample, this clonotype was seen many times. Its antigen target is currently unknown. Per-nucleotide qualities are absent, and no much larger clonotype sits a single base away. Two rounds of multiplex PCR were performed to amplify the TCR beta CDR3 region from genomic DNA. The first PCR round used primers specific to each TRBV and TRBJ gene, and the primer sequences were filed in Chinese patent CN105087789A. Universal primers were used in the second PCR round. The Roche High Pure PCR Template Preparation Kit was used to extract genomic DNA from the frozen PBMCs. Libraries were sequenced paired-end with 151 bp reads on an Illumina HiSeq 3000. As for how the authors treated the data: CutAdapt was used to discard raw reads that did not contain the multiplex PCR primer sequences. PEAR was used to merge high-quality paired reads into contigs. MiXCR assigned TRB V, D and J gene segments to each contig by aligning to reference sequences. To remove sequencing errors, CDR3 sequences were clustered according to base quality and sequence similarity. Diversity was calculated as Shannon entropy divided by the natural log of the number of productive TCR sequences. To get clonality, Shannon entropy was divided by the natural log of the number of unique clonotypes, and that result was subtracted from one. Using the Youden index from ROC curves, the researchers picked the repertoire-metric cut-offs for progression-free survival, and all analyses were carried out in R 3.5.3. TCRdb handled the public reads itself, with Q25 trimming in fastp and clone calling in MiXCR, and kept productive beta chains. CDR3 protein sequences are deduplicated, and each keeps its most common genes and DNA. TCRdb, not the original authors, processed these V and J calls. The sample table holds roughly 13,000 distinct CDR3 sequences, of which 30% to 40% were seen once. Of the sample, 25% to 35% is held by the ten largest clones.

From V the trimming removes 5 bases and from J it removes 6 bases, while the gene matches leave 10 bases of the junction unaccounted for. Looking up the germline V gene yields CDR1 MDHEN and CDR2 SYDVKM. The cysteine opens and the phenylalanine closes a CDR3 of 15 amino acids. Only CDR3 DNA remains: 45 bases, in frame from the first base. This record comes from a study of prognosis after radiotherapy for stage I lung cancer listed by TCRdb under 2021. The study in broad terms: Between early 2018 and January 2019, fewer than 20 patients with stage I NSCLC were enrolled in Nanjing, China. Some 15 patients presented with newly diagnosed primary stage I lung tumors, and five carried oligometastatic NSCLC following surgical resection of the primary tumor. Every patient was deemed medically inoperable, approximately eleven because of comorbidities and over five because they refused surgery. The cohort comprised 10 to 15 men and several women with a median age of about 70 years, ranging from about 53 to 85 years. On tumor histology, twelve patients had adenocarcinoma and more than five had squamous cell carcinoma. SBRT was given in 3 to 5 fractions with a biologically effective dose of at least 100 Gy, using image-guided IMRT or VMAT. In every patient, SBRT was given without any concurrent therapy. After SBRT, distant metastases developed in about 20% of the 19 patients at a median of approximately seven months, while the remaining 15 patients had no significant progression. The study profiled peripheral blood TCR beta repertoires from stage I NSCLC patients before and after stereotactic body radiotherapy and related them to distant failure. The study sequenced around 38 blood samples from some 20 patients, one before and one after SBRT per patient. Summary of the overall study and its limitations: Unique TCR clone counts fell after SBRT (median around 9,800 before versus roughly 6,900 after; Wilcoxon paired P=0.011). TRBV and TRBJ usage frequencies reportedly differed by metastasis status, in two V genes at baseline and in roughly ten V and two J genes after SBRT. Post-SBRT Shannon entropy and its change from baseline were lower in patients who developed distant metastases; baseline Shannon entropy was not associated with metastases. No determination of tumor specificity was made for expanded TCR clones. None of the reported P values were adjusted for multiple comparisons. The study was limited by the small cohort and short follow-up, and independent validation of the study findings is required.

All patients had node-negative disease on CT and PET/CT, and none had a history of other malignancies or prior chemotherapy or radiotherapy. At each of two time points, around 6 milliliters of peripheral venous blood were collected into EDTA tubes. Ficoll-Paque Plus density-gradient centrifugation was used to isolate PBMCs. Samples were stored at -80°C immediately after collection until analysis. This clonotype was obtained from a donor of 50 years or more with non-small cell lung cancer. The receptor chain draws on TRBV28 and TRBJ2-7; 10 bases in the middle match TRBD2. The sample was PBMCs, taken before or after stereotactic body radiation therapy (not recorded which). The DNA reads TGTGCCAGCAGTAGGGAGCTAGCGGGAGTAACCGAGCAGTACTTC. This translates into CASSRELAGVTEQYF.